The next 29 T cell receptor beta chains were all read from a single sample in a study of vaccination and CD4 T cells after COVID-19. What these receptors recognize is not known. This sample's treatment: 10-day PBMC culture with coronavirus spike peptide pools or control peptides (ViraFEST assay). Once obtained from cultured CD4+ T cells, the DNA was sequenced using the Oncomine TCR Beta short-read assay. MiXCR, run by TCRdb on the PCR reads, gives a single entry per CDR3 protein. The table records around 21,000 distinct CDR3 sequences, around 50% of them present only once. Specimen: CD4+ T cells from blood, cultured in vitro. These receptor sequences come from a human donor who had recovered from COVID-19.

The chain links TRBV12-3 or TRBV12-4 to TRBJ2-7, with D unresolved. CDR3 size: 14 residues. Trimming took off 2 bases at V and 2 bases at J, with 10 bases between the two ends. The CDR3 DNA reads TGTGCCAGCAGTTTATCCCAAGACCCCTACGAGCAGTACTTC. Translation: CASSLSQDPYEQYF.

This clonotype was counted only a few times. The rearrangement joins TRBV20-1 to TRBJ1-4; D ambiguous. Trimming took 6 bases from V and 8 from J, leaving 16 bases between them. This CDR3 has 13 residues. The germline CDR1 and CDR2 sequences are DFQATT and SNEGSKA (reference sequence). The DNA of the CDR3 is TGCAGTGCCCACGGGTCGACGGGGGAAAAACTGTTTTTT. Translating gives CSAHGSTGEKLFF.

This clonotype was observed a handful of times. The chain carries TRBV28 and TRBJ1-5; D is uncertain. The CDR3 covers 12 residues. Germline values: CDR1 MDHEN, CDR2 SYDVKM. V lost 6 bases and J 7 bases, leaving 10 bases between the germline ends. DNA for the CDR3: TGTGCCAGCAGCCGACCCCAGCAGCCCCAGCATTTT. Amino acid sequence: CASSRPQQPQHF.

This sequence joins TRBV7-8 and TRBJ1-6; no reliable D call. Germline-derived CDR1 and CDR2 are SGHVS and FQNEAQ. V was pared by 0 bases and J by 0 bases, with 15 bases between. This CDR3 comprises 19 residues. The CDR3 loop is CASSLARVPTSSYNSPLHF. For the CDR3, the DNA is TGTGCCAGCAGCTTAGCCCGGGTACCCACCAGCTCCTATAATTCACCCCTCCACTTT.

The genes are TRBV4-3 and TRBJ1-6, with D possibly matching TRBD1 (6 bases). The germline V gene encodes CDR1 LGHNA and CDR2 YSLEER. The CDR3 covers 16 residues. The V gene lost 1 base and the J gene lost 10 bases, with 17 bases spanning the gap. The CDR3 nucleotides are TGCGCCAGCAGCCAAGTTTTGGCAGGGGTAAGATCACCCCTCCACTTT. Its protein is CASSQVLAGVRSPLHF.

The V and J genes are TRBV28 and TRBJ2-7; the D gene is possibly TRBD2 (5 bases). Deletions cut 6 bases from V and 0 bases from J, with 15 bases between. The germline CDR1 and CDR2 sequences are MDHEN and SYDVKM. CDR3 length: 15 residues. The chain's CDR3 is CASSDGGSLSYEQYF. CDR3 nucleotides: TGTGCCAGCAGCGATGGAGGATCCCTCTCCTACGAGCAGTACTTC.

The chain employs TRBV20-1 and TRBJ2-2; 13 nucleotides match TRBD2. With 0 bases clipped from V and 5 bases from J, the junction kept 6 bases outside the gene matches. CDR3 size: 17 residues. CDR1 DFQATT and CDR2 SNEGSKA come from the germline V gene (reference sequence). CDR3 sequence: CSARDRTSGSRTGELFF. DNA of the CDR3: TGCAGTGCTAGAGATCGGACTAGCGGGAGTCGGACCGGGGAGCTGTTTTTT.

The V call is TRBV30, the J call TRBJ2-1, with D perhaps matching TRBD2 (6 bases). The CDR3 totals 12 residues. Between the trimmed V and J ends, which lost 3 bases and 15 bases, there was a span of 18 bases. Germline lookup yields CDR1 GTSNPN and CDR2 SVGIG (reference sequence). The CDR3 sequence is CAWSLHGTPPFF. CDR3 DNA sequence: TGTGCCTGGAGCCTACACGGGACTCCCCCGTTCTTC.

V is TRBV20-1 and J is TRBJ1-5; D remains ambiguous. Germline lookup yields CDR1 DFQATT and CDR2 SNEGSKA (reference sequence). The germline V and J ends were trimmed by 0 bases and 2 bases, with 8 bases remaining between them. The CDR3 sequence is 14 residues long. CDR3: CSARDGGGNQPQHF. The CDR3 coding sequence is TGCAGTGCTAGAGATGGCGGGGGCAATCAGCCCCAGCATTTT.

This chain links TRBV20-1 with TRBJ2-5; D is possibly TRBD1 or TRBD2 (6 bases each). The CDR3 runs to 13 residues. CDR1 and CDR2 (germline): DFQATT, SNEGSKA (reference sequence). Trimming shortened V by 7 bases and J by 4 bases, and 16 bases separated the two germline ends. The chain's CDR3 is CSVQEGGRETQYF. In DNA form, the CDR3 reads TGCAGTGTTCAGGAAGGGGGGCGAGAGACCCAGTACTTC.

This clonotype came up a few times. This sequence joins TRBV19 and TRBJ1-2; the match to TRBD1 covers 10 bases. This CDR3 is built from 14 residues. Germline V gene data show CDR1 as LNHDA and CDR2 as SQIVND (reference sequence). The V segment lost 5 bases and the J segment 12 bases; nucleotides outside the gene matches: 12. CDR3 in amino acids: CASSLRDRGLSDTF. CDR3 coding DNA: TGTGCCAGTAGTCTCCGGGACAGGGGTTTGAGTGACACCTTC.

This sequence joins TRBV4-2 and TRBJ2-3, with 9 bases fitting TRBD2. Unmatched junction bases numbered 6, after V lost 2 bases and J lost 0 bases. From germline, CDR1 is LGHNA and CDR2 YNFKEQ. The CDR3 spans 17 residues. CDR3 in amino acids: CASSQLLAGPSTDTQYF. In nucleotides, the CDR3 is TGTGCCAGCAGCCAACTGCTAGCGGGGCCTAGCACAGATACGCAGTATTTT.

This clonotype was counted only a few times. The V call is TRBV6-4, the J call TRBJ2-1; a weak D match, TRBD2 (5 bases). Germline V gives CDR1 MRHNA, CDR2 SNTAGT. The V end lost 3 bases, the J end lost 0 bases, and 6 bases lay between the germline ends. The CDR3 runs to 14 residues. In nucleotides, the CDR3 is TGTGCCAGCAGTGATGGGAGCTCCTACAATGAGCAGTTCTTC. Its translation: CASSDGSSYNEQFF.

The chain uses TRBV27 and TRBJ1-4; D gene unclear. Germline CDR1 MNHEY, CDR2 SMNVEV (reference sequence). This CDR3 comprises 13 residues. Trimming took off 5 bases at V and 5 bases at J, with 9 bases between the two ends. In DNA, the CDR3 is TGTGCCAGCAGTCCAGGCCGAAATGAAAAACTGTTTTTT. Translated, it gives CASSPGRNEKLFF.

The chain combines TRBV19 with TRBJ1-2; a weak D match, TRBD1 (5 bases). The CDR3 is 13 residues long. Germline CDR1 reads LNHDA; CDR2 reads SQIVND (reference sequence). Deletions cut 11 bases from V and 2 bases from J, with 15 bases between. The CDR3 here is CAANPRGNYGYTF. CDR3 in DNA: TGTGCCGCCAACCCCCGGGGCAACTATGGCTACACCTTC. The complete variable domain, with remaining parts taken from reference TRBV19 and TRBJ1-2, reads DGGITQSPKYLFRKEGQNVTLSCEQNLNHDAMYWYRQDPGQGLRLIYYSQIVNDFQKGDIAEGYSVSREKKESFPLTVTSAQKNPTAFYLCAANPRGNYGYTFGSGTRLTVV.

The chain uses TRBV28 and TRBJ2-7, with 9 bases that match TRBD1. The ends lost 3 bases at V and 5 bases at J; junction bases unmatched: 8. Germline-derived CDR1 and CDR2 are MDHEN and SYDVKM. The CDR3 has 15 residues. In DNA, the CDR3 is TGTGCCAGCAGTTTTACCCGGACAGGGGTGGACGAGCAGTACTTC. Translated: CASSFTRTGVDEQYF.

V is TRBV25-1 and J is TRBJ2-3; no clear D gene. The germline CDR1 and CDR2 sequences are MGHDK and SYGVNS. The CDR3 spans 14 residues. V was cut by 4 bases and J by 0 bases, with 8 bases left in between. The DNA for the CDR3 is TGTGCCAGCAGTGGCTTTGCTAGCACAGATACGCAGTATTTT. Translating gives CASSGFASTDTQYF.

In its sample, this clonotype was seen a few times. The V call is TRBV24-1, the J call TRBJ2-1; possibly TRBD1 for D (5 bases). This CDR3 spans 15 amino acids. Germline V gives CDR1 KGHDR, CDR2 SFDVKD. V lost 2 bases and J lost 1, with 8 bases in between. CDR3 bases: TGTGCCACCAGTGATTCCTGGACATCCTACAATGAGCAGTTCTTC. Its protein product is CATSDSWTSYNEQFF.

In DNA form, the CDR3 reads TGTGCCAGCAGTGACAGGGGTACCGGGGAGCTGTTTTTT. Translating gives CASSDRGTGELFF. The chain carries TRBV6-1 and TRBJ2-2, with a weak D call TRBD1 (6 bases). The CDR3 is 13 amino acids. The V gene lost 3 bases and the J gene lost 5 bases, with 7 bases spanning the gap. Germline CDR1 and CDR2: MNHNS and SASEGT.

The chain joins TRBV7-9 to TRBJ1-1, with 8 bases that match TRBD1. J gave up 5 bases and V 6 bases, and 11 bases lay outside the gene matches. CDR3 size: 15 residues. CDR1 SEHNR and CDR2 FQNEAQ come from the germline V gene (reference sequence). In DNA, the CDR3 is TGTGCCAGCAGACCTAAACAGGGGGGGAAGACTGAAGCTTTCTTT. As protein: CASRPKQGGKTEAFF.

This clonotype came up a few times. The rearrangement joins TRBV11-2 to TRBJ1-2; D may be TRBD1 (6 bases). Germline loops: CDR1 SGHAT, CDR2 FQNNGV. The CDR3 is 15 residues long. Trimming cost V 0 bases and J 1 base, with 9 bases left between them. The CDR3 reads CASSLESRGNYGYTF. The DNA for the CDR3 is TGTGCCAGCAGCTTAGAGAGCAGGGGTAACTATGGCTACACCTTC.

The chain couples TRBV7-2 to TRBJ2-3; a possible D gene is TRBD2 (6 bases). The CDR3 is 16 amino acids. V was pared by 2 bases and J by 2 bases, with 14 bases between. Germline CDR1 reads SGHTA; CDR2 reads FQGNSA. In DNA form, the CDR3 reads TGTGCCAGCAGCTTAATAAGCGGGCCGTTCACAGATACGCAGTATTTT. As protein: CASSLISGPFTDTQYF. The full variable domain, with the rest looked up from reference TRBV7-2 and TRBJ2-3, is GAGVSQSPSNKVTEKGKDVELRCDPISGHTALYWYRQSLGQGLEFLIYFQGNSAPDKSGLPSDRFSAERTGGSVSTLTIQRTQQEDSAVYLCASSLISGPFTDTQYFGPGTRLTVL.

This clonotype was recorded a few times. This chain uses TRBV28 with TRBJ1-5, with D possibly TRBD1 on 5 matching bases. Per germline, CDR1 MDHEN and CDR2 SYDVKM. The CDR3 has 13 residues. V dropped 7 bases and J dropped 6 bases, with 13 bases sitting between them. The CDR3 here is CASMGDSAQPQHF. CDR3 DNA: TGTGCCAGCATGGGCGACAGTGCTCAGCCCCAGCATTTT.

The rearrangement links TRBV6-1 to TRBJ1-1; unclear D gene. The V and J ends lost 7 bases and 5 bases respectively, with 17 bases between them. The CDR3 runs to 14 residues. Germline assignment: CDR1 MNHNS and CDR2 SASEGT. The CDR3 coding sequence is TGTGCCAGCACCCTGAGGGAGAGAAGAACTGAAGCTTTCTTT. Its protein is CASTLRERRTEAFF.

The chain joins TRBV20-1 to TRBJ2-1; D may be TRBD2 (6 bases). Trimming removed 8 bases at V and 4 bases at J, with 12 bases between. The CDR3 extends over 12 amino acids. Germline V gene sequence: CDR1 DFQATT, CDR2 SNEGSKA (reference sequence). CDR3 protein: CSTGGAYNEQFF. As DNA, the CDR3 is TGCAGTACCGGGGGAGCGTACAATGAGCAGTTCTTC.

V is TRBV11-3 and J is TRBJ2-2; D gene unclear. CDR3 length: 17 amino acids. Per germline, CDR1 SGHNT and CDR2 YENEEA. The V and J ends lost 0 bases and 0 bases respectively, with 11 bases between them. This CDR3 is CASSLDLQIANTGELFF. DNA of the CDR3: TGTGCCAGCAGCTTAGATTTGCAGATCGCGAACACCGGGGAGCTGTTTTTT.

This sequence joins TRBV20-1 and TRBJ2-2, with 8 bases aligning to TRBD2. Per germline, CDR1 DFQATT and CDR2 SNEGSKA (reference sequence). The CDR3 runs 16 residues. Trimming removed 6 bases from V and 6 bases from J; junction bases left unmatched: 15. This CDR3 reads CSAQDGRGFRAGELFF. In nucleotides, the CDR3 is TGCAGTGCCCAGGACGGGAGGGGCTTCAGAGCCGGGGAGCTGTTTTTT.

The chain is built from TRBV4-2 and TRBJ2-5; 8 nucleotides match TRBD1. CDR1 and CDR2 (germline): LGHNA, YNFKEQ. The CDR3 is 15 amino acids. With V trimmed by 0 bases and J by 4 bases, 4 bases remained unmatched. The CDR3 here is CASSQDHGQGETQYF. The CDR3, as DNA: TGTGCCAGCAGCCAAGATCACGGACAGGGAGAGACCCAGTACTTC.

This clonotype has just a few counts. The chain joins TRBV19 to TRBJ2-5, with TRBD2 matching 7 bases. The V gene end was trimmed by 5 bases and the J gene end by 9 bases; junction bases not matched to a gene: 9. The CDR3 totals 13 residues. The V gene's germline CDR1 is LNHDA and CDR2 SQIVND (reference sequence). This CDR3 is CASSLGGGRPQYF. As DNA, the CDR3 is TGTGCCAGTAGTCTCGGGGGAGGGCGGCCCCAGTACTTC.